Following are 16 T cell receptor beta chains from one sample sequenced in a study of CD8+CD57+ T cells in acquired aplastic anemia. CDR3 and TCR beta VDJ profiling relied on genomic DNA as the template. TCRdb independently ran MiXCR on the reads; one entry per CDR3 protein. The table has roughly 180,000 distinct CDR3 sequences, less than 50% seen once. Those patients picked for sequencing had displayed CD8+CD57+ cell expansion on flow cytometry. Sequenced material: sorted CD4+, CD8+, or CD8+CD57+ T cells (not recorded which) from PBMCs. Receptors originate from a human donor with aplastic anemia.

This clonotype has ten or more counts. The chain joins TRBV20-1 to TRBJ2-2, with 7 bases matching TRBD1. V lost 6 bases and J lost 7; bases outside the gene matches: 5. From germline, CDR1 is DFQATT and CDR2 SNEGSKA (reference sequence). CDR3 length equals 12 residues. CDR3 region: CSARQGDGELFF. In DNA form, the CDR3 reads TGCAGTGCGCGACAGGGTGACGGGGAGCTGTTTTTT.

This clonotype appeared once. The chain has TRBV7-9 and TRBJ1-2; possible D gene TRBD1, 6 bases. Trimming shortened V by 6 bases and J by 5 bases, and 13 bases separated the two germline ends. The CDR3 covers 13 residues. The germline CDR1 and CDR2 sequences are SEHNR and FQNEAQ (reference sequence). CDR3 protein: CASRQGVNYGYTF. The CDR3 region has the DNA TGTGCCAGCAGACAGGGTGTTAATTATGGCTACACCTTC.

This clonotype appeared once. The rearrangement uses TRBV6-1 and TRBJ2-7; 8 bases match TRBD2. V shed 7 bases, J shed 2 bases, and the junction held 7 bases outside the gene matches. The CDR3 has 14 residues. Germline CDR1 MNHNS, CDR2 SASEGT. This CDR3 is CASMGSGGTYEQYF. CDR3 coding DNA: TGTGCCAGCATGGGGAGCGGGGGAACCTACGAGCAGTACTTC.

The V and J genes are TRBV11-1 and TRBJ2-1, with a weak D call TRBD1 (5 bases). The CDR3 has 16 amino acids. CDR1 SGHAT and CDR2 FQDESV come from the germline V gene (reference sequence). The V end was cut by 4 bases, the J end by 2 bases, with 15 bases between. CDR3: CASSYLTGRTYNEQFF. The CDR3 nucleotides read TGTGCCAGCAGCTACCTAACAGGTCGCACCTACAATGAGCAGTTCTTC.

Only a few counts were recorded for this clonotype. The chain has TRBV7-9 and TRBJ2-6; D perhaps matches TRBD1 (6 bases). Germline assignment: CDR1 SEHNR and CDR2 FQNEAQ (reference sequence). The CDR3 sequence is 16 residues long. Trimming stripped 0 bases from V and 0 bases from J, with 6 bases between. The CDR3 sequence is CASSLAGGSGANVLTF. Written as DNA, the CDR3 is TGTGCCAGCAGCTTAGCAGGGGGCTCTGGGGCCAACGTCCTGACTTTC.

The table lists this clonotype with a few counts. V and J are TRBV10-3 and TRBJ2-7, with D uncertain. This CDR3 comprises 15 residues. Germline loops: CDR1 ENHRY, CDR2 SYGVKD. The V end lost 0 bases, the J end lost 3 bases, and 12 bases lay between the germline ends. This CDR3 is CAISESTRRSYEQYF. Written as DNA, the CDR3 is TGTGCCATCAGTGAGTCTACGCGCCGGAGCTACGAGCAGTACTTC.

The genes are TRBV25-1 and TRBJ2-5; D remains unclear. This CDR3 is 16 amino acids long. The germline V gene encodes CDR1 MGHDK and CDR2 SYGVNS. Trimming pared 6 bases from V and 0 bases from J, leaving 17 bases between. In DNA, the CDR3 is TGTGCCAGCAGCCAACAAGGCGCGAAATACCAAGAGACCCAGTACTTC. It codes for CASSQQGAKYQETQYF.

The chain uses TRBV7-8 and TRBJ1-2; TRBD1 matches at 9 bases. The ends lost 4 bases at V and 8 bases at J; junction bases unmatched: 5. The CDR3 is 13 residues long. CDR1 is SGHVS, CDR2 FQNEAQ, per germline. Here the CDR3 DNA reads TGTGCCAGCAGCTCCGGGACAGGGTCCGGCTACACCTTC. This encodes CASSSGTGSGYTF.

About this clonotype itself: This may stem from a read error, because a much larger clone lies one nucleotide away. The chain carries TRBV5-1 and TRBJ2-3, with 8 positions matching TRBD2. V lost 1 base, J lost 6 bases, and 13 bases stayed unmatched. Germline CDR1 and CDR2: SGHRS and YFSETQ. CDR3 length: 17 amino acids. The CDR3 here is CASSLSALTGGQDTQYF. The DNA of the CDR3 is TGCGCCAGCAGCTTGTCGGCTCTAACGGGGGGGCAGGATACGCAGTATTTT.

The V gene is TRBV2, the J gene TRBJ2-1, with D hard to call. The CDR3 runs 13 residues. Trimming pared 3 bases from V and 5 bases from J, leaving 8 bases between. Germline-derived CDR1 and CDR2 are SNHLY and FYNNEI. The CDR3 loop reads CASSDVGNNEQFF. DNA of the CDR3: TGTGCCAGCAGTGACGTGGGAAACAATGAGCAGTTCTTC.

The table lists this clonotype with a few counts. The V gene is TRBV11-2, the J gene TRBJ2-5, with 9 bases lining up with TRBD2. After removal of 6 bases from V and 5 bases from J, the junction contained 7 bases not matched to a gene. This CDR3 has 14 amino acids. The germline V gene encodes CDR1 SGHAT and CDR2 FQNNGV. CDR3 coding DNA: TGTGCCAGCAGTCGCGGGGGGGCTGGGGAGACCCAGTACTTC. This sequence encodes CASSRGGAGETQYF.

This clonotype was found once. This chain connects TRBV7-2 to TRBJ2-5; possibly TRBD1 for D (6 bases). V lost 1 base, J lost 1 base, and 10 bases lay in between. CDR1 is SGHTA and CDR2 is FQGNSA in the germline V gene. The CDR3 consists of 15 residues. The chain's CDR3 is CASSLGGQGQETQYF. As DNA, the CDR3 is TGTGCCAGCAGCTTAGGGGGACAAGGCCAAGAGACCCAGTACTTC.

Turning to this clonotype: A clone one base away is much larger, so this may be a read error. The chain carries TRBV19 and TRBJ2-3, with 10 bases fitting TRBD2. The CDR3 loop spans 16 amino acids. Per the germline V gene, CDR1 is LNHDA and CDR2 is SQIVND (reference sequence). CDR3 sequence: CACSTFSGGALDTQYF. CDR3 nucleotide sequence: TGTGCCTGTAGTACATTCAGCGGGGGGGCCTTAGATACGCAGTATTTT.

The CDR3 DNA sequence: TGTGCCAGCAGTGTATTTGGTCTAGCTGGGAATGAGCAGTTCTTC. Its translation: CASSVFGLAGNEQFF. V usage is TRBV25-1 and J usage is TRBJ2-1, with D possibly being TRBD2 (5 bases). The CDR3 is 15 amino acids. Deletions cut 4 bases from V and 7 bases from J, with 17 bases between. Germline-derived CDR1 and CDR2 are MGHDK and SYGVNS.

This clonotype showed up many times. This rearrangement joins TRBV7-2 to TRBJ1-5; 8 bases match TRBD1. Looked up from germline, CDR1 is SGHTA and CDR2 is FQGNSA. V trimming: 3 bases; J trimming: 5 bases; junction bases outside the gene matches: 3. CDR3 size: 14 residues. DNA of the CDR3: TGTGCCAGCAGCTTGTACAGGGGGGATCAGCCCCAGCATTTT. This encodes CASSLYRGDQPQHF.

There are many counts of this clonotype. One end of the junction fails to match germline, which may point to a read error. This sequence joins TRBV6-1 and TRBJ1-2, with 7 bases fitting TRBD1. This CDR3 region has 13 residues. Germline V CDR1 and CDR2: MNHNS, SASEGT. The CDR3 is CGIRGGANYGYTF. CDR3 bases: TGCGGTATCAGAGGGGGCGCTAACTATGGCTACACCTTC.